This paragraph covers one T cell receptor (beta chain) sequence. Antigen specificity is unknown. Assays captured 10^5 or so TCR templates per sample. The data were produced by immunoSEQ multiplex PCR, yet TCRdb's version contains in-frame clones alone and is incomplete. This sample has 100,000 or so clones; around 90% occur once, and the top ten carry approximately 12%. This specimen comes from a study of siplizumab effects on memory and regulatory T cells. This CDR3 is 14 amino acids long. The germline V gene has CDR1 ENHRY and CDR2 SYGVKD. Between the trimmed V and J ends, which lost 5 bases and 3 bases, there was a span of 13 bases. General study points: The drug siplizumab significantly decreased the alloreactive sequences that could be traced to unstimulated CD4+ memory cells. Where siplizumab was present, mappable alloreactive CD4+ clones averaged around 69% Treg-derived, compared with less than 35% in controls.

This TCR was recovered from a human donor in good health. This chain connects TRBV10-3 to TRBJ1-2; D possibly corresponds to TRBD1 (5 bases). The sequencing input was non-Treg CD4+ T cells sorted from blood. In DNA form, the CDR3 reads TGTGCCATCAGTCCTTTACAGGAACACTATGGCTACACCTTC. Translation: CAISPLQEHYGYTF.